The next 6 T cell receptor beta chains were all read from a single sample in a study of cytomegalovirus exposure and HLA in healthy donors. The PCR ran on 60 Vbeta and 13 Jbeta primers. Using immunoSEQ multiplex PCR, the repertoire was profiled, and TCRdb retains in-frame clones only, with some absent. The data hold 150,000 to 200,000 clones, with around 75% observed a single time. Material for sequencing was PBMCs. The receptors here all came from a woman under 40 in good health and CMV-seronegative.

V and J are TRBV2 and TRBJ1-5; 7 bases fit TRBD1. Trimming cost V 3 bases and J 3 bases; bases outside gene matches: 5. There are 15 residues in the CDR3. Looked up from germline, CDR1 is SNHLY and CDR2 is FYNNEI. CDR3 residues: CASSEGRGTNQPQHF. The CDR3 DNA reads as TGTGCCAGCAGTGAGGGCAGGGGGACCAATCAGCCCCAGCATTTT.

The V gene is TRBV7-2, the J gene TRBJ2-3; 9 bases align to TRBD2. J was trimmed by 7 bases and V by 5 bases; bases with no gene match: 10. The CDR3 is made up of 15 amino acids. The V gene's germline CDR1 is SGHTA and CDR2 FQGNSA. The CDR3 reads CASSPWGRGGHTQYF. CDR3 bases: TGTGCCAGCAGCCCCTGGGGGCGGGGGGGTCATACGCAGTATTTT.

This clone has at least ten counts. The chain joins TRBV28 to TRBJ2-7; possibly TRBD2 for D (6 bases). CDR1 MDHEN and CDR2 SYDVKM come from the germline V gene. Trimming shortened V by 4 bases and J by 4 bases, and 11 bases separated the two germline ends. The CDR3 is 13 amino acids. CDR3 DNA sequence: TGTGCCAGCAGTTCCCCGGGACTTTACGAGCAGTACTTC. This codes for CASSSPGLYEQYF.

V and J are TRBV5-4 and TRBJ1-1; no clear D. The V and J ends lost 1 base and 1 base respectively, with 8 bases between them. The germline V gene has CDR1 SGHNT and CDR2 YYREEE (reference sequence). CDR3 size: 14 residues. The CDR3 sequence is CASSLSPGNTEAFF. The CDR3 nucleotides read TGTGCCAGCAGCTTGAGCCCAGGGAACACTGAAGCTTTCTTT.

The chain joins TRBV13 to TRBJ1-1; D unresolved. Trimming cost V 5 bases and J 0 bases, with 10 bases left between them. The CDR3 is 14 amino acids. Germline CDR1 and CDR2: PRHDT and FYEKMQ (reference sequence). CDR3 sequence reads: CASSPPPVNTEAFF. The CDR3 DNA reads TGTGCCAGCAGCCCTCCCCCGGTGAACACTGAAGCTTTCTTT.

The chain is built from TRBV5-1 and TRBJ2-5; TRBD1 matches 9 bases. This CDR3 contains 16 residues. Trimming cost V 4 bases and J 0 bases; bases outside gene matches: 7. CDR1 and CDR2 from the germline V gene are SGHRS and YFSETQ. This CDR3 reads CASSPGTGWYQETQYF. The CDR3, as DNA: TGCGCCAGCAGCCCAGGGACAGGGTGGTACCAAGAGACCCAGTACTTC.